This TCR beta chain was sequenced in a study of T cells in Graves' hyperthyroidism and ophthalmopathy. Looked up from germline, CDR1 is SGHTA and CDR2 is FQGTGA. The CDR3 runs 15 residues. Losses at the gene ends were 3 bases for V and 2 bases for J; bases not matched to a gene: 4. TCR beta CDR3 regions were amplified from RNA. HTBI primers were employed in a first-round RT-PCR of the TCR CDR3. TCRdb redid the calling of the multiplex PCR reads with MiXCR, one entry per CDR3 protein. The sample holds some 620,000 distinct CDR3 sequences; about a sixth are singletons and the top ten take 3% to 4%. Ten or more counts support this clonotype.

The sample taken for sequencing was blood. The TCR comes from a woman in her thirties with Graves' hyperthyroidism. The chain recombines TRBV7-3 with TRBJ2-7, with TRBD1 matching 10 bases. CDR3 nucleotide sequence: TGTGCCAGCAGCTTCGACAGGGGGCGCGCCTACGAGCAGTACTTC. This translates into CASSFDRGRAYEQYF. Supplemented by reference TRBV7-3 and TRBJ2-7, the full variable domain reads GAGVSQTPSNKVTEKGKYVELRCDPISGHTALYWYRQSLGQGPEFLIYFQGTGAADDSGLPNDRFFAVRPEGSVSTLKIQRTERGDSAVYLCASSFDRGRAYEQYFGPGTRLTVT.